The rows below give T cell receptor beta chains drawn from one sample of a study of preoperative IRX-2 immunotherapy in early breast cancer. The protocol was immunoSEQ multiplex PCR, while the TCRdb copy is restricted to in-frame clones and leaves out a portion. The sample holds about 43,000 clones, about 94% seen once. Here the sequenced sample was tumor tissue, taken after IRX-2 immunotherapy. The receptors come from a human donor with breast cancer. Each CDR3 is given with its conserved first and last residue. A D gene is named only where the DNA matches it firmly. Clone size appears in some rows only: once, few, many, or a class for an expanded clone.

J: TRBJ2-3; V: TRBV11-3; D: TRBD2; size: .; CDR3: CASSPRLAGGTTDTQYF; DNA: TGTGCCAGCAGCCCGCGACTAGCGGGAGGAACTACAGATACGCAGTATTTT
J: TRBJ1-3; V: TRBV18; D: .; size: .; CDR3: CASSPRSGAGNTIYF; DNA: TGTGCCAGCTCACCACGGTCAGGGGCAGGAAACACCATATATTTT
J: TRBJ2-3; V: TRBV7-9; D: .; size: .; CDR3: CASSQEGQHTQYF; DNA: TGTGCCAGCAGCCAGGAAGGGCAACATACGCAGTATTTT
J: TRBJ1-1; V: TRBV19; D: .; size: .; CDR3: CASILRPGTNTEAFF; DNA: TGTGCCAGTATCCTTAGGCCCGGTACTAACACTGAAGCTTTCTTT
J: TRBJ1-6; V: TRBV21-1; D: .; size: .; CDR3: CASSKLLVKNNSPLHF; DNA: TGTGCCAGCAGCAAGTTGCTAGTCAAAAATAATTCACCCCTCCACTTT
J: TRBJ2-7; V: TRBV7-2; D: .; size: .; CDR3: CASSSDGFEQYF; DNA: TGTGCCAGCAGCTCCGACGGTTTCGAGCAGTACTTC
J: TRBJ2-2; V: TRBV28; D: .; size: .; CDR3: CASKAPRLGRTGELFF; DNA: TGTGCCAGCAAGGCCCCCCGACTAGGCCGTACCGGGGAGCTGTTTTTT
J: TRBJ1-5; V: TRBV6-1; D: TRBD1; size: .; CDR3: CASSPQGADDQPQHF; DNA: TGTGCCAGCAGTCCCCAGGGGGCAGACGATCAGCCCCAGCATTTT
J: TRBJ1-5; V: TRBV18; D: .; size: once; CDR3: CASSLEATGYSNQPQHF; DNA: TGTGCCAGCTCACTAGAGGCGACCGGTTATAGCAATCAGCCCCAGCATTTT
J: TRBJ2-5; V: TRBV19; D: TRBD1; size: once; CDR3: CASSMKGQASETQYF; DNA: TGTGCCAGTAGTATGAAGGGACAGGCTTCGGAGACCCAGTACTTC
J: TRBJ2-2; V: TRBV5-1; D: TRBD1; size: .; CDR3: CASSLRTGGDSGELFF; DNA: TGCGCCAGCAGCCTCCGGACAGGGGGAGACTCCGGGGAGCTGTTTTTT
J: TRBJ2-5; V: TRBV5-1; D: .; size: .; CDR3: CASSLVLGPEETQYF; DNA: TGCGCCAGCAGCTTGGTTCTCGGACCAGAAGAGACCCAGTACTTC
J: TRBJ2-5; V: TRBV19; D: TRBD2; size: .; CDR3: CASSIGGLVTETQYF; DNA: TGTGCCAGTAGTATAGGTGGACTAGTAACGGAGACCCAGTACTTC
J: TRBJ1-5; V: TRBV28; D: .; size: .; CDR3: CASSSYSFDSNQPQHF; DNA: TGTGCCAGCAGTTCATACAGCTTCGATAGCAATCAGCCCCAGCATTTT
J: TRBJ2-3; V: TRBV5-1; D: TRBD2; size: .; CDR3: CASSSTGTRPNTQYF; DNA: TGCGCCAGCAGCAGCACCGGGACTAGACCGAATACGCAGTATTTT
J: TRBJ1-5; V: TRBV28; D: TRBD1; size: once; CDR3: CASSLSGTGFYSNQPQHF; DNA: TGTGCCAGCAGCTTATCGGGGACAGGGTTTTATAGCAATCAGCCCCAGCATTTT
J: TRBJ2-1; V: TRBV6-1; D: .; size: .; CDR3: CASSEERWGLNEQFF; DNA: TGTGCCAGCAGTGAAGAGAGGTGGGGGCTGAATGAGCAGTTCTTC
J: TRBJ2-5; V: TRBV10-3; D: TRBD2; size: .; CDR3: CAISRGDYQKETQYF; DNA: TGTGCCATCAGCCGGGGGGACTACCAAAAAGAGACCCAGTACTTC
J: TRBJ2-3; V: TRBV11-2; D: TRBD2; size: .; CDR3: CASSLDRPSGYTQYF; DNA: TGTGCCAGCAGCTTAGATCGTCCTAGCGGGTATACGCAGTATTTT
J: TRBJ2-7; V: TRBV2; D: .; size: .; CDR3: CASSLEGTDTLNF; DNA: TGTGCCAGCAGTCTCGAGGGGACGGACACCCTAAACTTC
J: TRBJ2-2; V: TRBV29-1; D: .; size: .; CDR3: CSVDPRATGELFF; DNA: TGCAGCGTTGATCCCAGGGCCACCGGGGAGCTGTTTTTT
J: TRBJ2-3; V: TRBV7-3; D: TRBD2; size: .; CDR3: CASSPLAGGTDTQYF; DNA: TGTGCCAGCAGCCCACTAGCGGGGGGCACAGATACGCAGTATTTT
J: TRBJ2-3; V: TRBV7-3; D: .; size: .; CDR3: CASSLNLAQGTDTQYF; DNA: TGTGCCAGCAGCTTGAATCTAGCGCAAGGCACAGATACGCAGTATTTT
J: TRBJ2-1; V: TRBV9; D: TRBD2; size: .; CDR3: CASNRLAGEGNEQFF; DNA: TGTGCCAGCAACCGACTAGCGGGAGAGGGCAATGAGCAGTTCTTC
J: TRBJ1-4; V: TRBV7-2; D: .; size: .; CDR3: CASSLGPGGATNEKLFF; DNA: TGTGCCAGCAGCTTAGGGCCTGGGGGAGCAACTAATGAAAAACTGTTTTTT
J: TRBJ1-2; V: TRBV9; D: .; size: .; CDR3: CASSVAAHGYTF; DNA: TGTGCCAGCAGCGTAGCTGCGCATGGCTACACCTTC
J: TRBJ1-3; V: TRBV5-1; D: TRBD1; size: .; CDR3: CASSSSPGQGINTIYF; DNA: TGCGCCAGCAGCAGCTCCCCGGGACAGGGTATAAACACCATATATTTT
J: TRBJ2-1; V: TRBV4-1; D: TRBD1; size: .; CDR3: CASSRRDRDYNEQFF; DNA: TGCGCCAGCAGCCGCCGGGACAGAGATTACAATGAGCAGTTCTTC
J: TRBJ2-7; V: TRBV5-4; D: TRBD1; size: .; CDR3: CASSPLGGQGAYEQYF; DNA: TGTGCCAGCAGCCCCTTAGGGGGACAGGGGGCCTACGAGCAGTACTTC
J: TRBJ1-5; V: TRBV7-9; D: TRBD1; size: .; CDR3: CASSPDRGGYSNQPQHF; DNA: TGTGCCAGCAGCCCGGACAGGGGTGGCTATAGCAATCAGCCCCAGCATTTT
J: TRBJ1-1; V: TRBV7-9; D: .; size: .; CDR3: CASSFVGTEAFF; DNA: TGTGCCAGCAGCTTCGTCGGCACTGAAGCTTTCTTT
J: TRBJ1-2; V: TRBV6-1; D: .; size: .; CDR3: CASILDRPLNYGYTF; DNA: TGTGCCAGCATTTTAGACAGGCCTCTAAACTATGGCTACACCTTC
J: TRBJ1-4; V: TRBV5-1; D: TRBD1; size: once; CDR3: CASSLQGNEKLFF; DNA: TGCGCCAGCAGCCTACAGGGGAATGAAAAACTGTTTTTT
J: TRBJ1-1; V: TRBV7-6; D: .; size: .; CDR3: CASSLGGRDTEAFF; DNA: TGTGCCAGCAGCTTAGGAGGACGTGACACTGAAGCTTTCTTT
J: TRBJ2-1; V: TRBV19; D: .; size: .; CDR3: CASSIKVLGDNEQFF; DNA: TGTGCCAGTAGTATTAAGGTCCTCGGAGACAATGAGCAGTTCTTC
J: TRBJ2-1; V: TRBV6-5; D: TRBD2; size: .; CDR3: CASRLLAGNEQFF; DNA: TGTGCCAGCAGATTACTAGCGGGCAATGAGCAGTTCTTC
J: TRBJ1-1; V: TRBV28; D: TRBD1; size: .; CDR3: CASGRNRGYSEAFF; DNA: TGTGCCAGCGGACGAAACAGGGGATATTCTGAAGCTTTCTTT
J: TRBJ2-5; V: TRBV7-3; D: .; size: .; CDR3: CASSRTTSETQYF; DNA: TGTGCCAGCAGCAGAACAACCTCGGAGACCCAGTACTTC
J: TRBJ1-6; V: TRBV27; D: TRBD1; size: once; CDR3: CASSLSTGANSPLHF; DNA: TGTGCCAGCAGTTTATCGACAGGGGCTAATTCACCCCTCCACTTT
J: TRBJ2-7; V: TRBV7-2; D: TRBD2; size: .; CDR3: CASSLGTSGNYEQYF; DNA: TGTGCCAGCAGCTTGGGGACTAGCGGGAACTACGAGCAGTACTTC
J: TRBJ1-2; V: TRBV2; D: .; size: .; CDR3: CASPAGDPYGYTF; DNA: TGTGCCAGCCCGGCAGGGGATCCCTATGGCTACACCTTC
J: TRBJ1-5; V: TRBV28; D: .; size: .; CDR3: CASIRGGTYQPQHF; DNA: TGTGCCAGCATTAGAGGAGGGACCTATCAGCCCCAGCATTTT
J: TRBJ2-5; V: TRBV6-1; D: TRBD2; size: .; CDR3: CASSRAGVDETQYF; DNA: TGTGCCAGCAGCCGAGCGGGGGTGGACGAGACCCAGTACTTC
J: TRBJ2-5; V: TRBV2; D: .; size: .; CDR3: CASNGGLEQYF; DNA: TGTGCCAGCAATGGAGGGTTAGAGCAGTACTTC
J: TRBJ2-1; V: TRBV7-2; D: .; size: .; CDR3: CASSLRGLTGGEQFF; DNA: TGTGCCAGCAGCTTACGGGGGCTTACAGGTGGTGAGCAGTTCTTC
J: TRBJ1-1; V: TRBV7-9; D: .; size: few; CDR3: CASSLEFRAAEAFF; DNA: TGTGCCAGCAGCCTCGAATTCAGGGCGGCTGAAGCTTTCTTT
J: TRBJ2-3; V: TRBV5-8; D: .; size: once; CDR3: CASSLRGRQGNTDTQYF; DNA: TGTGCCAGCAGTTTAAGGGGTCGGCAGGGTAACACAGATACGCAGTATTTT
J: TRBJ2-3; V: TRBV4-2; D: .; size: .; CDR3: CASSQGLGSDTQYF; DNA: TGTGCCAGCAGCCAAGGCCTGGGGTCAGATACGCAGTATTTT
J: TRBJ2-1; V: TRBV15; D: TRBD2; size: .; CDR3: CATSREGLAGGYNEQFF; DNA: TGTGCCACCAGCAGAGAAGGACTAGCGGGAGGTTACAATGAGCAGTTCTTC
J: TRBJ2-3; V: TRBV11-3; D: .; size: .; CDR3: CASSTRNADTQYF; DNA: TGTGCCAGCAGCACACGGAACGCAGATACGCAGTATTTT